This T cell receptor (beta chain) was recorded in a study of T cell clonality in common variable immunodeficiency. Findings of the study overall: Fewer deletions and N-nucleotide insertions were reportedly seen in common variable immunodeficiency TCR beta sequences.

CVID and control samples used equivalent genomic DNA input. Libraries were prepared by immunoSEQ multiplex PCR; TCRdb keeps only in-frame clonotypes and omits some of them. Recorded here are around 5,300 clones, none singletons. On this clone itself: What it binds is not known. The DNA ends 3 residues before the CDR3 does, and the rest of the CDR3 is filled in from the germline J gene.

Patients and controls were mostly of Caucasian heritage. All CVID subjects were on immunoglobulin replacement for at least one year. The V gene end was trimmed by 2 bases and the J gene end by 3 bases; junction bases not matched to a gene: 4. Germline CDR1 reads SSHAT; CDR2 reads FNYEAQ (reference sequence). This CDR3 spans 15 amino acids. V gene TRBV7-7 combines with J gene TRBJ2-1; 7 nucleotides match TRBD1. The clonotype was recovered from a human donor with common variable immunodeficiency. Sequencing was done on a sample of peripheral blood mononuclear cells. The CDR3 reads CASSLSQGVYNEQFF. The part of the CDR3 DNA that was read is TGTGCCAGCAGCTTATCCCAGGGGGTCTACAATGAG.